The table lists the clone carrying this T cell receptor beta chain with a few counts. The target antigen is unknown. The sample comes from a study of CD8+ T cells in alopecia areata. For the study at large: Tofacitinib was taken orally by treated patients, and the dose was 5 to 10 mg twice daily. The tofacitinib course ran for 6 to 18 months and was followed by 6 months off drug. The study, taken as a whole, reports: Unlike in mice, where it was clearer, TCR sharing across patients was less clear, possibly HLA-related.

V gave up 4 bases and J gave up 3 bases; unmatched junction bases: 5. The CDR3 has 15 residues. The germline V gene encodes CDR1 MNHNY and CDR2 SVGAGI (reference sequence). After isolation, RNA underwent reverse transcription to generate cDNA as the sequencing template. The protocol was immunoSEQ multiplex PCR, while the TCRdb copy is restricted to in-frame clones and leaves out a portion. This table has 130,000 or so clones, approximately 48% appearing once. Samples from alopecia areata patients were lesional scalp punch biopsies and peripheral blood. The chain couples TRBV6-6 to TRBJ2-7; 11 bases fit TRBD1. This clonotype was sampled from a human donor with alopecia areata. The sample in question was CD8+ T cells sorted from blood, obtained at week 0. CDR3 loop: CASSLTGTGGYEQYF. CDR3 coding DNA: TGTGCCAGCAGTTTAACCGGGACAGGGGGCTACGAGCAGTACTTC.